This T cell receptor (beta chain) derives from a study of T cell responses to AZD1222 COVID-19 vaccine. The CDR3 is made up of 14 amino acids. The germline V gene has CDR1 MNHEY and CDR2 SVGAGI. After removal of 6 bases from V and 1 base from J, the junction contained 5 bases not matched to a gene. Study-wide points: In a largely white British group with more females than males, clonal diversity was possibly underestimated.

TCRdb keeps only in-frame clones here, not all; method: immunoSEQ multiplex PCR. The table lists almost 65,000 clones, 80% to 85% of them singletons. Of note for this clone: Its antigen is not identified.

The receptor comes from an adult in good health. This sequence joins TRBV6-5 and TRBJ1-1, with 7 bases matching TRBD1. This specimen was peripheral blood, taken on day 0 of AZD1222 vaccination. The DNA of the CDR3 is TGTGCCAGCAGCCCCAACAGGGGGAACACTGAAGCTTTCTTT. Encoded protein: CASSPNRGNTEAFF.